This is a list of T cell receptor beta chains from one sample in a study of shared clonotypes between healthy human individuals. Sequencing used immunoSEQ multiplex PCR; TCRdb keeps in-frame clones, though not all of them. The profile shows some 580,000 clones, 97% of them singletons. Material: naive CD4+ T cells sorted from blood. These receptors were collected from a woman between 25 and 40 years old in good health. CDR3s include the opening cysteine and the closing phenylalanine or tryptophan. D genes are given only for firm matches. Clone size is shown for a subset of rows, as once, few, many or a class of expanded clone.

v_call: TRBV5-1
clone_size: -
j_call: TRBJ2-5
d_call: -
cdr3_aa: CASSKLPGIQETQYF
cdr3_nt: TGCGCCAGCAGTAAGCTACCGGGGATCCAAGAGACCCAGTACTTC

v_call: TRBV19
clone_size: -
j_call: TRBJ1-5
d_call: TRBD1
cdr3_aa: CASSIMGGGQVRNQPQHF
cdr3_nt: TGTGCCAGTAGTATAATGGGGGGAGGACAGGTCCGGAATCAGCCCCAGCATTTT

v_call: TRBV11-2
clone_size: -
j_call: TRBJ2-3
d_call: TRBD2
cdr3_aa: CASSFSSGRTDTQYF
cdr3_nt: TGTGCCAGCAGCTTCTCCAGCGGGAGGACAGATACGCAGTATTTT

v_call: TRBV28
clone_size: -
j_call: TRBJ1-4
d_call: -
cdr3_aa: CATTVYKRGGGEKLFF
cdr3_nt: TGTGCCACCACAGTTTATAAGAGGGGAGGGGGGGAAAAACTGTTTTTT

v_call: TRBV10-2
clone_size: -
j_call: TRBJ2-7
d_call: -
cdr3_aa: CASGRQGSYEQYF
cdr3_nt: TGCGCCAGTGGGCGGCAGGGCTCCTACGAGCAGTACTTC

v_call: TRBV25-1
clone_size: -
j_call: TRBJ2-5
d_call: -
cdr3_aa: CASSEFQAETRETQYF
cdr3_nt: TGTGCCAGCAGTGAATTTCAAGCGGAGACACGAGAGACCCAGTACTTC

v_call: TRBV28
clone_size: -
j_call: TRBJ1-3
d_call: -
cdr3_aa: CASSLSGRGGLSSGNTIYF
cdr3_nt: TGTGCCAGCAGTTTAAGTGGGCGAGGGGGGCTCAGCTCTGGAAACACCATATATTTT

v_call: TRBV19
clone_size: -
j_call: TRBJ2-1
d_call: -
cdr3_aa: CASRTAYNEQFF
cdr3_nt: TGTGCCAGTAGAACAGCTTACAATGAGCAGTTCTTC

v_call: TRBV5-1
clone_size: once
j_call: TRBJ2-7
d_call: -
cdr3_aa: CASSLGLYSYEQYF
cdr3_nt: TGCGCCAGCAGCTTGGGTTTGTATTCCTACGAGCAGTACTTC

v_call: TRBV28
clone_size: -
j_call: TRBJ1-3
d_call: TRBD1
cdr3_aa: CATTGGITDTIYF
cdr3_nt: TGTGCCACAACAGGGGGCATCACGGACACCATATATTTT

v_call: TRBV6-6
clone_size: -
j_call: TRBJ1-2
d_call: -
cdr3_aa: CASSPGVDYGYTF
cdr3_nt: TGTGCCAGCAGTCCAGGGGTGGACTATGGCTACACCTTC

v_call: TRBV2
clone_size: -
j_call: TRBJ1-5
d_call: -
cdr3_aa: CASSEGQSNQPQHF
cdr3_nt: TGTGCCAGCAGTGAGGGACAAAGCAATCAGCCCCAGCATTTT

v_call: TRBV27
clone_size: -
j_call: TRBJ2-2
d_call: TRBD2
cdr3_aa: CASSTSLAGGVTGELFF
cdr3_nt: TGTGCCAGCAGTACCTCCCTAGCGGGAGGGGTCACCGGGGAGCTGTTTTTT

v_call: TRBV5-8
clone_size: -
j_call: TRBJ2-7
d_call: -
cdr3_aa: CASSRAYEQYF
cdr3_nt: TGTGCCAGCAGCCGGGCATACGAGCAGTACTTC

v_call: TRBV5-1
clone_size: -
j_call: TRBJ2-1
d_call: TRBD1
cdr3_aa: CASSLFGDRGPYNEQFF
cdr3_nt: TGCGCCAGCAGCTTGTTTGGGGACAGGGGGCCCTACAATGAGCAGTTCTTC

v_call: TRBV18
clone_size: -
j_call: TRBJ2-7
d_call: TRBD2
cdr3_aa: CASSPTLAGVGYEQYF
cdr3_nt: TGTGCCAGCTCACCAACACTAGCGGGGGTCGGGTACGAGCAGTACTTC

v_call: TRBV7-6
clone_size: -
j_call: TRBJ2-7
d_call: -
cdr3_aa: CASSPTTGRFYEQYF
cdr3_nt: TGTGCCAGCAGCCCGACGACAGGACGATTCTACGAGCAGTACTTC

v_call: TRBV19
clone_size: -
j_call: TRBJ1-1
d_call: -
cdr3_aa: CASSPRSDVGTEAFF
cdr3_nt: TGTGCCAGTAGTCCCCGGTCCGATGTGGGGACTGAAGCTTTCTTT

v_call: TRBV28
clone_size: -
j_call: TRBJ2-7
d_call: -
cdr3_aa: CASSSLLIGYSYEQYF
cdr3_nt: TGTGCCAGCAGTTCCCTCCTTATCGGCTACTCCTACGAGCAGTACTTC

v_call: TRBV10-3
clone_size: -
j_call: TRBJ2-1
d_call: TRBD2
cdr3_aa: CAISNPVGLAGAYNEQFF
cdr3_nt: TGTGCCATCAGCAACCCCGTGGGACTAGCGGGAGCCTACAATGAGCAGTTCTTC

v_call: TRBV19
clone_size: -
j_call: TRBJ1-5
d_call: -
cdr3_aa: CASSIGQGGNQPQHF
cdr3_nt: TGTGCCAGTAGTATTGGTCAAGGTGGCAATCAGCCCCAGCATTTT

v_call: TRBV5-1
clone_size: -
j_call: TRBJ2-2
d_call: -
cdr3_aa: CASSLGLLAADTGELFF
cdr3_nt: TGCGCCAGCAGCTTGGGGTTGTTAGCAGCTGACACCGGGGAGCTGTTTTTT

v_call: TRBV28
clone_size: -
j_call: TRBJ2-7
d_call: TRBD2
cdr3_aa: CASSIHGVAGFYEQYF
cdr3_nt: TGTGCCAGCAGTATCCACGGGGTAGCGGGATTCTACGAGCAGTACTTC

v_call: TRBV6-1
clone_size: -
j_call: TRBJ2-2
d_call: -
cdr3_aa: CASSEARTGNGGGELFF
cdr3_nt: TGTGCCAGCAGTGAAGCTCGAACAGGGAATGGGGGCGGGGAGCTGTTTTTT

v_call: TRBV4-2
clone_size: -
j_call: TRBJ1-1
d_call: TRBD1
cdr3_aa: CASSHRQGGTEAFF
cdr3_nt: TGTGCCAGCAGCCATCGACAGGGGGGCACTGAAGCTTTCTTT

v_call: TRBV18
clone_size: -
j_call: TRBJ2-5
d_call: TRBD2
cdr3_aa: CASSFTSGSVETQYF
cdr3_nt: TGTGCCAGCTCCTTTACTAGCGGGAGTGTGGAGACCCAGTACTTC

v_call: TRBV6-1
clone_size: -
j_call: TRBJ2-7
d_call: TRBD2
cdr3_aa: CASSESGRAYEQYF
cdr3_nt: TGTGCCAGCAGTGAAAGCGGGAGAGCATACGAGCAGTACTTC

v_call: TRBV6-1
clone_size: -
j_call: TRBJ1-5
d_call: -
cdr3_aa: CASRVRAGNQPQHF
cdr3_nt: TGTGCCAGCAGGGTCAGGGCCGGGAATCAGCCCCAGCATTTT

v_call: TRBV29-1
clone_size: -
j_call: TRBJ1-2
d_call: TRBD1
cdr3_aa: CSVEDRGAGYTF
cdr3_nt: TGCAGCGTTGAAGACAGGGGGGCTGGCTACACCTTC

v_call: TRBV11-2
clone_size: -
j_call: TRBJ2-1
d_call: TRBD1
cdr3_aa: CASSPGTGSNNEQFF
cdr3_nt: TGTGCCAGCAGCCCGGGGACAGGCTCGAACAATGAGCAGTTCTTC

v_call: TRBV6-1
clone_size: -
j_call: TRBJ2-1
d_call: -
cdr3_aa: CASSPRAMEQFF
cdr3_nt: TGTGCCAGCAGTCCTCGGGCAATGGAGCAGTTCTTC

v_call: TRBV19
clone_size: -
j_call: TRBJ2-5
d_call: TRBD2
cdr3_aa: CATGGETQYF
cdr3_nt: TGTGCCACGGGGGGGGAGACCCAGTACTTC

v_call: TRBV19
clone_size: -
j_call: TRBJ2-3
d_call: TRBD2
cdr3_aa: CASSIGGRVEDTQYF
cdr3_nt: TGTGCCAGTAGTATCGGCGGGAGGGTAGAAGATACGCAGTATTTT

v_call: TRBV29-1
clone_size: -
j_call: TRBJ1-6
d_call: TRBD1
cdr3_aa: CSVQDRRSPLHF
cdr3_nt: TGCAGCGTTCAGGACAGGAGATCACCCCTCCACTTT

v_call: TRBV5-5
clone_size: -
j_call: TRBJ1-5
d_call: -
cdr3_aa: CASSLGGSNQPQHF
cdr3_nt: TGTGCCAGCAGCTTGGGCGGGAGCAATCAGCCCCAGCATTTT

v_call: TRBV6-5
clone_size: -
j_call: TRBJ2-1
d_call: TRBD1
cdr3_aa: CASSWTGNLPYNEQFF
cdr3_nt: TGTGCCAGCAGTTGGACAGGAAACCTACCCTACAATGAGCAGTTCTTC

v_call: TRBV30
clone_size: once
j_call: TRBJ1-5
d_call: -
cdr3_aa: CAWRGSNQPQHF
cdr3_nt: TGTGCCTGGAGGGGCAGCAATCAGCCCCAGCATTTT

v_call: TRBV19
clone_size: -
j_call: TRBJ2-7
d_call: -
cdr3_aa: CASSPIGQSWSYEQYF
cdr3_nt: TGTGCCAGTAGTCCCATAGGTCAGAGTTGGTCCTACGAGCAGTACTTC

v_call: TRBV6-6
clone_size: -
j_call: TRBJ2-2
d_call: -
cdr3_aa: CASILALNTGELFF
cdr3_nt: TGTGCCAGCATTCTAGCATTGAACACCGGGGAGCTGTTTTTT

v_call: TRBV5-4
clone_size: -
j_call: TRBJ1-2
d_call: -
cdr3_aa: CASSLKMGSNGYTF
cdr3_nt: TGTGCCAGCAGCTTGAAAATGGGGAGCAATGGCTACACCTTC

v_call: TRBV12-5
clone_size: -
j_call: TRBJ2-5
d_call: -
cdr3_aa: CASGSNEGETQYF
cdr3_nt: TGTGCTAGTGGCTCTAACGAGGGGGAGACCCAGTACTTC

v_call: TRBV7-9
clone_size: -
j_call: TRBJ1-3
d_call: TRBD1
cdr3_aa: CASRAGTGGGNTIYF
cdr3_nt: TGTGCCAGCAGAGCCGGGACAGGGGGTGGAAACACCATATATTTT

v_call: TRBV10-2
clone_size: -
j_call: TRBJ1-2
d_call: -
cdr3_aa: CASSEPRGAYGYTF
cdr3_nt: TGCGCCAGCAGTGAGCCAAGGGGCGCCTATGGCTACACCTTC

v_call: TRBV2
clone_size: -
j_call: TRBJ2-1
d_call: TRBD2
cdr3_aa: CASSIAGGAYNEQFF
cdr3_nt: TGTGCCAGCAGCATAGCGGGCGGGGCCTACAATGAGCAGTTCTTC

v_call: TRBV14
clone_size: -
j_call: TRBJ1-1
d_call: -
cdr3_aa: CASSQVGVEAFF
cdr3_nt: TGTGCCAGCAGCCAAGTCGGGGTTGAAGCTTTCTTT

v_call: TRBV5-4
clone_size: -
j_call: TRBJ2-7
d_call: TRBD1
cdr3_aa: CASSTGQGVYEQYF
cdr3_nt: TGTGCCAGCAGCACTGGACAGGGGGTGTACGAGCAGTACTTC

v_call: TRBV6-5
clone_size: -
j_call: TRBJ2-7
d_call: -
cdr3_aa: CASSELDRLEQYF
cdr3_nt: TGTGCCAGCAGTGAATTGGACCGGCTCGAGCAGTACTTC

v_call: TRBV30
clone_size: -
j_call: TRBJ1-2
d_call: TRBD1
cdr3_aa: CAWSLRTGSFYGYTF
cdr3_nt: TGTGCCTGGAGTCTGCGGACAGGATCTTTCTATGGCTACACCTTC

v_call: TRBV11-2
clone_size: -
j_call: TRBJ1-6
d_call: -
cdr3_aa: CASSLGLGTAGSPLHF
cdr3_nt: TGTGCCAGCAGCTTAGGTTTGGGGACCGCGGGCTCACCCCTCCACTTT

v_call: TRBV21-1
clone_size: -
j_call: TRBJ2-1
d_call: -
cdr3_aa: CASSNLLGTSGTLPNEQFF
cdr3_nt: TGTGCCAGCAGCAACCTGCTTGGGACTAGCGGGACTCTCCCCAATGAGCAGTTCTTC

v_call: TRBV4-1
clone_size: -
j_call: TRBJ2-5
d_call: TRBD1
cdr3_aa: CASSPLDRGRETQYF
cdr3_nt: TGCGCCAGCAGCCCTCTAGACAGGGGGCGAGAGACCCAGTACTTC

v_call: TRBV19
clone_size: -
j_call: TRBJ2-2
d_call: -
cdr3_aa: CASSRTRDNTGELFF
cdr3_nt: TGTGCCAGTAGCCGGACAAGGGACAACACCGGGGAGCTGTTTTTT

v_call: TRBV19
clone_size: -
j_call: TRBJ2-4
d_call: TRBD1
cdr3_aa: CASSIRTGQGLEAKNIQYF
cdr3_nt: TGTGCCAGTAGTATAAGAACGGGACAGGGGCTTGAGGCCAAAAACATTCAGTACTTC

v_call: TRBV19
clone_size: -
j_call: TRBJ1-1
d_call: TRBD1
cdr3_aa: CASSTRQGATTEAFF
cdr3_nt: TGTGCCAGTAGTACTCGACAGGGGGCGACAACTGAAGCTTTCTTT

v_call: TRBV7-8
clone_size: -
j_call: TRBJ1-2
d_call: -
cdr3_aa: CASSLAGAGFNYGYTF
cdr3_nt: TGTGCCAGCAGCTTAGCCGGGGCAGGGTTCAACTATGGCTACACCTTC

v_call: TRBV5-1
clone_size: -
j_call: TRBJ2-1
d_call: -
cdr3_aa: CASRTDYNEQFF
cdr3_nt: TGCGCCAGCAGGACGGACTACAATGAGCAGTTCTTC

v_call: TRBV7-9
clone_size: -
j_call: TRBJ2-5
d_call: TRBD2
cdr3_aa: CASSLGLAVQETQYF
cdr3_nt: TGTGCCAGCAGCTTAGGACTAGCGGTCCAAGAGACCCAGTACTTC

v_call: TRBV28
clone_size: -
j_call: TRBJ1-2
d_call: -
cdr3_aa: CASSIPTARDGYTF
cdr3_nt: TGTGCCAGCAGTATTCCGACAGCGAGGGATGGCTACACCTTC